This T cell receptor (beta chain) was sequenced during a study of Ad26.COV2.S vaccination and SARS-CoV-2 variants. Study-level findings and limits: Reportedly, after vaccination the spike-specific CD8+ and CD4+ T cell responses displayed substantial breadth.

Deletions cut 1 base from V and 9 bases from J, with 11 bases between. The CDR3 contains 13 residues. CDR1 is SGDLS and CDR2 is YYNGEE in the germline V gene. Points on this clone: The antigen remains undetermined.

Treatment in this sample: some 20 received Ad26.COV2.S at low or high dose, single or two shots; 5 received placebo; per-sample allocation not given. Samples came from day 63 after the first vaccine or placebo injection. Spike of the Wuhan-strain SARS-CoV-2 was expressed by an Ad26 vector, which formed the vaccine. Produced via immunoSEQ multiplex PCR; TCRdb's table is partial and in-frame only. The table records hundreds of thousands of clones, around 88% of them present only once. This chain uses TRBV9 with TRBJ2-1; the D gene is possibly TRBD2 (6 bases). The sequences come from peripheral blood, collected in a trial of Ad26.COV2.S vaccine versus placebo. The sequence was collected from a person aged 18-60 years who received the Ad26.COV2.S COVID-19 vaccine or a placebo. CDR3 loop: CASSVRGLSEQFF. In DNA, the CDR3 is TGTGCCAGCAGCGTAAGGGGACTGAGTGAGCAGTTCTTC.